The 2 T cell receptor beta chains presented below share a single source sample, sequenced in a study of technical replicates of blood from several donors. Produced via immunoSEQ multiplex PCR; TCRdb's table is partial and in-frame only. The sample has tens of thousands of clones, over 80% seen once. Sequencing was carried out using T cells isolated from PBMCs. The receptors were sampled from a human donor in good health.

This clone has a single count. The chain has TRBV10-1 and TRBJ1-3; D unresolved. CDR1 is WNHNN, CDR2 SYGVQD, per germline (reference sequence). The ends were cut back, 8 bases at V and 0 bases at J, with 11 bases in the middle. The CDR3 is 14 amino acids. CDR3 DNA sequence: TGCGCCAGCGGCCCCGGGTTCTCTGGAAACACCATATATTTT. Its protein is CASGPGFSGNTIYF.

The chain carries TRBV5-4 and TRBJ2-5; 9 bases are a match to TRBD2. The CDR3 sequence is 15 residues long. In germline, CDR1 is SGHNT, CDR2 YYREEE (reference sequence). Trimming cost V 4 bases and J 3 bases; bases outside gene matches: 7. The CDR3 DNA reads TGTGCCAGCAGCAAGACTAGCGGCGCAAAAGAGACCCAGTACTTC. The encoded protein is CASSKTSGAKETQYF. The entire variable domain, with the rest obtained from reference TRBV5-4 and TRBJ2-5, is as follows: ETGVTQSPTHLIKTRGQQVTLRCSSQSGHNTVSWYQQALGQGPQFIFQYYREEENGRGNFPPRFSGLQFPNYSSELNVNALELDDSALYLCASSKTSGAKETQYFGPGTRLLVL.